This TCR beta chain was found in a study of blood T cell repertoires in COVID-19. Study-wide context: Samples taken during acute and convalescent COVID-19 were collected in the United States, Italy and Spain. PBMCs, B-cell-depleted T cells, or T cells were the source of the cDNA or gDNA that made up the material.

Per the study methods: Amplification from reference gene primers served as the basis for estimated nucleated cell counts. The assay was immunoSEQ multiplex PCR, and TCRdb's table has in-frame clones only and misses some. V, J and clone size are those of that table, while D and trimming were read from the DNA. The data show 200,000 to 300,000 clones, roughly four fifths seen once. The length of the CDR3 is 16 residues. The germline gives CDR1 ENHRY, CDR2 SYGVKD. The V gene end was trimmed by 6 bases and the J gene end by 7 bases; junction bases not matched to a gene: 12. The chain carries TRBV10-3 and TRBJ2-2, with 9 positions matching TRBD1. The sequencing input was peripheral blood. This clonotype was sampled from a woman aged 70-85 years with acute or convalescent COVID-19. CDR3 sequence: CAIRSTGTGSGGELFF. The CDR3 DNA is TGTGCCATCAGATCGACCGGGACAGGGTCCGGCGGGGAGCTGTTTTTT.